The following is a T cell receptor (beta chain) sequence with its context. What it binds is not known. Time point reported: week 5, during vaccination. In the vaccine, a single dose held 300 ug of the mutant IDH1 20-mer peptide, along with topical imiquimod. This sample was taken from a study of a mutant IDH1 vaccine in newly diagnosed glioma. Overall study context: Eight vaccine injections were given to patients in weeks 1, 3, 5, 7, 11, 15, 19 and 23. Initiation of the vaccine course occurred 4-6 weeks after radiotherapy alone, or alongside temozolomide cycles. Radiotherapy, temozolomide, or both had been given previously, and both were given to most. Notes on the study in general: Vaccine-induced immune responses occurred in roughly 95% of patients.

Looked up from germline, CDR1 is SNHLY and CDR2 is FYNNEI. V gave up 4 bases and J gave up 3 bases, with 9 bases separating them. The length of the CDR3 is 13 residues. Data came from immunoSEQ multiplex PCR; TCRdb stores just in-frame clones and leaves some out. The sample lists 53,000 or so clones, around 80% occurring once. The gene calls are TRBV2 and TRBJ2-5; no clear D gene. The TCR originated in a middle-aged man with glioma. Specimen: PBMCs, collected from a glioma patient whose treatment included an IDH1 peptide vaccine. CDR3 sequence reads: CASSVGGKETQYF. The CDR3 DNA reads TGTGCCAGCAGTGTCGGCGGAAAAGAGACCCAGTACTTC.